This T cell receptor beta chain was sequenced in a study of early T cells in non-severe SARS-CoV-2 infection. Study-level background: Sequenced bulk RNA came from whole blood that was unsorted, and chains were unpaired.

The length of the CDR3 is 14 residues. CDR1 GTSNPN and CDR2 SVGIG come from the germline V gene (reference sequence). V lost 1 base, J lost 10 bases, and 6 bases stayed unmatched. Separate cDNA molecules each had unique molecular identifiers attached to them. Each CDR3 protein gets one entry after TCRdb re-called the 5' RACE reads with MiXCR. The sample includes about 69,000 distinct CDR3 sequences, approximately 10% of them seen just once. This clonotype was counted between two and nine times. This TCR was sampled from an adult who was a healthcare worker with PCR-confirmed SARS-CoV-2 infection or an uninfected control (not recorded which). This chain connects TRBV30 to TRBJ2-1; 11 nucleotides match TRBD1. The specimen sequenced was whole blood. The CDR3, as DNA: TGTGCCTGGAGTGAATGGACAGGGGGCGGGGAGCAGTTCTTC. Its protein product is CAWSEWTGGGEQFF.